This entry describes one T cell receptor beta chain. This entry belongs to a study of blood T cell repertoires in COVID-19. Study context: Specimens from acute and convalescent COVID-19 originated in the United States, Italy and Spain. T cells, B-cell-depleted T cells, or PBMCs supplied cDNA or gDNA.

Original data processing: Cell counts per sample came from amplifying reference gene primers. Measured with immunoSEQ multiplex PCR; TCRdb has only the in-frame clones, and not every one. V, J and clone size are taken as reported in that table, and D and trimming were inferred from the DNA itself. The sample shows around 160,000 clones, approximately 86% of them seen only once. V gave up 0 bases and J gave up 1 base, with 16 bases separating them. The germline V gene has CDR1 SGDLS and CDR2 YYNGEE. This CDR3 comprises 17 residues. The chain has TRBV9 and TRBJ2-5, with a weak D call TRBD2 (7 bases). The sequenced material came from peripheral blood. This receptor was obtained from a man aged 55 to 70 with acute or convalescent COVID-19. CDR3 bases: TGTGCCAGCAGCGTAGGGGGGGGCAGTCTAGCCCAAGAGACCCAGTACTTC. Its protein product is CASSVGGGSLAQETQYF.